This T cell receptor beta chain was identified in a study of healthy donors' naive CD4 and CD8 T cells (dated by TCRdb to 2013 to 2016). Regarding the complete study: The donors were selected to cover three age groups of six people each (20-25, 40-50 and 60-70 years), had a mean age of roughly 43, and were half female. Donors were HLA-typed by sequencing at HLA-A, -B, -C, -DRB1, -DQB1 and -DPB1 using the SBTexcellerator protocol, an ABI3130xl analyzer and SBTengine software. The study sequenced rearranged TCR alpha and beta chains from naive CD4+ and CD8+ T cells to test how TCR variation relates to lineage commitment. Peripheral blood mononuclear cells were collected from about 19 healthy, unrelated individuals. For TCR alpha, a new primer set was designed to cover all functional IMGT alpha gene variants, and the remainder of the protocol was kept the same as the beta-chain workflow.

Cells with a CD4+CD8-CD45RO-CD45RA+ profile were isolated by FACS and defined as naive CD4+ T cells, and those with a CD8+CD4-CD45RA+CD27bright profile were defined as naive CD8+ T cells. Sorting used antibodies against CD4 (RPA-T4), CD8 (SK1), CD27 (O323), CD45RA (HI100) and CD45RO (UCHL1). The listed sequencing device is 454 GS FLX Titanium. A previously published linear amplification protocol was used to build TCR libraries from approximately 480 ng of total RNA. Sequencing was carried out on the Roche/454 Genome Sequencer using Titanium chemistry. Per the original workflow: From roughly five of the healthy donors, a total of roughly 80,000 rearranged TCR alpha transcripts were sequenced. Unique TCR clonotypes were defined by the CDR3 junction under IMGT nomenclature, and duplicate transcripts were removed. CD4 versus CD8 status was modeled on V and J genes by logistic regression in R 2.13.0, with adjustment for donor effects and Bonferroni correction for multiple testing. TCRdb reprocessing: public reads trimmed at Q25 with fastp, clones called with MiXCR, in-frame beta chains kept. Rows merge per CDR3 protein into single entries with the most common DNA and genes. TCRdb, not the authors, supplied the V and J calls. The sample has about 180,000 distinct CDR3 sequences on record, 65% to 75% of them singletons. Together, the top ten hold roughly 2.3% of the sample.

Cut back by 0 bases and 6 bases, the V and J ends lie 12 bases apart. There are 13 amino acids in the CDR3, from cysteine to phenylalanine inclusive. CDR3 DNA only is kept here, 39 bases in frame from base 1. As encoded in the germline V gene, CDR1 is SQVTM while CDR2 is ANQGSEA. For this clonotype: It has no known antigen specificity. No clone much larger than this one lies a single base away; base qualities are absent.

The research as a whole found: Reportedly, most V and J gene segments showed bias between naive CD4+ and CD8+ cells, and this bias held consistently across donors regardless of HLA genotype. In both chains, CD4+ lineage was linked to a positively charged CDR3, whereas CD8+ lineage was linked to a negatively charged CDR3. Because the alpha and beta chains were sequenced in bulk, pairing them was not possible, and so effects of the combined chains went unevaluated. Possible repertoire bias from homeostatic proliferation of naive T cells was not directly addressed. Taken together, V genes, J genes and CDR3 charge appeared to account for 10% to 15% of the variance in CD4/CD8 propensity, mostly acting in an additive way.

Sample: naive CD4+ and CD8+ T cells sorted from blood, pooled from several donors. What the cell subset or site label conveys for this sample: FACS-sorted naive CD4+ (CD45RO-CD45RA+) and naive CD8+ (CD45RA+CD27bright) T cells. The chain uses TRBV29-1 and TRBJ2-7; the D gene is possibly TRBD2, with 6 bases matching. This TCR was recovered from a pool of human donors in good health; the sample pools cells from several healthy donors. The CDR3 protein is CSVEDGGLSEQYF. The nucleotide sequence is given as TGCAGCGTTGAAGATGGGGGGTTGAGCGAGCAGTACTTC.